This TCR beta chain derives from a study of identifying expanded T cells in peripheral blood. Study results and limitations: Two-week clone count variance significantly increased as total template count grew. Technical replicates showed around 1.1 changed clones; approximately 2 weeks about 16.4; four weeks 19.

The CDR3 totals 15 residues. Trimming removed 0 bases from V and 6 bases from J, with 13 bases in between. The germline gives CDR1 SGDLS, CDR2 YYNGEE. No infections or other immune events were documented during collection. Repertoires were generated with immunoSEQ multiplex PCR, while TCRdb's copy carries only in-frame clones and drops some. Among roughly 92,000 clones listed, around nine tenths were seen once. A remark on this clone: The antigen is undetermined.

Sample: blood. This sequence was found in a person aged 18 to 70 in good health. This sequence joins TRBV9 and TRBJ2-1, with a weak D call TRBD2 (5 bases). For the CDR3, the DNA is TGTGCCAGCAGCGTAGATACTAGAATCCTCAATGAGCAGTTCTTC. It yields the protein CASSVDTRILNEQFF.